The 9 T cell receptor beta chains below all came from one sample that was sequenced in a study of blood T cell repertoires in COVID-19. The repertoire was sequenced with immunoSEQ multiplex PCR; TCRdb's copy has only in-frame clones and lacks some. The sample has some 100,000 clones; just over 90% are singletons. Sequencing used peripheral blood. The receptors here all came from a man aged 50 to 59 with active COVID-19.

The chain carries TRBV3-1 (or the pseudogene TRBV3-2) and TRBJ2-5; 13 bases fit TRBD2. V lost 2 bases to trimming and J lost 5 bases; unmatched junction nucleotides: 14. The length of the CDR3 is 19 residues. The germline V gene has CDR1 LGHDT and CDR2 YNNKEL (reference sequence). CDR3 in amino acids: CASSQTSGGAPDPLETQYF. CDR3 sequence (DNA): TGTGCCAGCAGCCAAACTAGCGGGGGGGCCCCTGACCCCCTTGAGACCCAGTACTTC.

J is TRBJ2-5 and V is TRBV5-5, with 10 nucleotides matching TRBD2. CDR3 length: 16 residues. V trimming: 0 bases; J trimming: 1 base; junction bases outside the gene matches: 3. Germline V gene data show CDR1 as SGHKS and CDR2 as YYEKEE (reference sequence). Here the CDR3 DNA reads TGTGCCAGCAGCTTGGCAGTAGCGGGAGGCCAAGAGACCCAGTACTTC. Amino acids: CASSLAVAGGQETQYF.

The rearrangement uses TRBV27 and TRBJ2-7, with TRBD1 identical over 9 bases. With V trimmed by 6 bases and J by 4 bases, 10 bases remained unmatched. This CDR3 is 15 amino acids long. The germline gives CDR1 MNHEY, CDR2 SMNVEV (reference sequence). CDR3 in amino acids: CASSHKGQGGYEQYV. The CDR3 region has the DNA TGTGCCAGCAGCCATAAGGGACAGGGAGGTTACGAGCAGTACGTC.

The J gene is TRBJ2-2, the V gene TRBV5-6, with 10 bases matching TRBD2. The germline CDR1 and CDR2 sequences are SGHDT and YYEEEE. The V segment lost 3 bases and the J segment 6 bases; nucleotides outside the gene matches: 8. The CDR3 covers 16 residues. The CDR3 is CASSSVRLAGAGELFF. In DNA form, the CDR3 reads TGTGCCAGCAGCTCCGTTCGTCTAGCGGGAGCCGGGGAGCTGTTTTTT.

The chain links TRBV7-8 to TRBJ1-1, with 7 bases identical to TRBD1. CDR1 SGHVS and CDR2 FQNEAQ come from the germline V gene. The V gene end was trimmed by 5 bases and the J gene end by 8 bases; junction bases not matched to a gene: 11. CDR3 size: 14 residues. CDR3 in amino acids: CASSLGTTGQEAFF. In DNA, the CDR3 is TGTGCCAGCAGCCTGGGGACGACAGGGCAGGAAGCTTTCTTT.

Comment on this clone: A read error may produce the germline difference seen at one junction end. The rearrangement joins TRBV2 to TRBJ2-5, with D possibly being TRBD1 (6 bases). CDR1 and CDR2 (germline): SNHLY, FYNNEI. The CDR3 covers 13 residues. This CDR3 reads CASSEGGDTRYNF. The CDR3, as DNA: TGTGCCAGCAGTGAAGGAGGGGACACAAGGTATAACTTC.

V gene TRBV18 combines with J gene TRBJ1-6; no clear D gene. Trimming left V 6 bases short and J 9 bases short, with 18 bases between. Germline V gene sequence: CDR1 KGHSH, CDR2 LQKENI. There are 15 residues in the CDR3. CDR3 protein: CASSQPGRGISPLHF. The CDR3 DNA reads as TGTGCCAGCTCTCAACCGGGCCGGGGAATTTCACCCCTCCACTTT.

The rearrangement uses TRBV9 and TRBJ1-1, with 9 bases aligning to TRBD1. V dropped 3 bases and J dropped 3; count of bases not matched to a gene: 6. Germline V CDR1 and CDR2: SGDLS, YYNGEE. The CDR3 runs to 15 residues. The CDR3 loop reads CASSAGDRVDTEAFF. The CDR3 DNA reads as TGTGCCAGCAGCGCCGGGGACAGGGTGGACACTGAAGCTTTCTTT.

The chain's CDR3 is CASGLVPSTPGSSYNEQFF. The CDR3 nucleotides are TGTGCTAGTGGTTTGGTACCTTCAACTCCGGGGAGCTCCTACAATGAGCAGTTCTTC. This chain joins TRBV12-5 and TRBJ2-1, with D maybe TRBD2 (5 bases). V was shortened by 0 bases and J by 0 bases, with 18 bases between the two germline ends. CDR3 length: 19 amino acids. Germline-derived CDR1 and CDR2 are LGHNT and FRNRAP. The whole variable domain, remainder taken from reference TRBV12-5 and TRBJ2-1, is DARVTQTPRHKVTEMGQEVTMRCQPILGHNTVFWYRQTMMQGLELLAYFRNRAPLDDSGMPKDRFSAEMPDATLATLKIQPSEPRDSAVYFCASGLVPSTPGSSYNEQFFGPGTRLTVL.